This paragraph reports one TCR beta chain. TCRdb keeps only in-frame clones here, not all; method: immunoSEQ multiplex PCR. In the table there are 45,000 to 65,000 clones, more than 80% of which are singletons. Germline assignment: CDR1 SEHNR and CDR2 FQNEAQ (reference sequence). V was cut by 5 bases and J by 4 bases, with 10 bases left in between. CDR3 length: 13 amino acids. This specimen comes from a study of OX40 agonist ivuxolimab in advanced cancers. The source of this sequence is an adult with an advanced solid tumor such as melanoma, head and neck, liver or kidney cancer. The specimen comprised CD4+ or CD8+ T cells sorted from blood, sampled in a trial of the OX40 agonist ivuxolimab. The rearrangement uses TRBV7-9 and TRBJ2-3; no firm D call. CDR3 sequence: CASSPRGPDTQYF. The CDR3 DNA reads as TGTGCCAGCAGCCCTCGTGGGCCAGATACGCAGTATTTT. The full variable domain, its missing parts supplied by reference TRBV7-9 and TRBJ2-3, is DTGVSQNPRHKITKRGQNVTFRCDPISEHNRLYWYRQTLGQGPEFLTYFQNEAQLEKSRLLSDRFSAERPKGSFSTLEIQRTEQGDSAMYLCASSPRGPDTQYFGPGTRLTVL.